The clone carrying this TCR beta chain came up once. The target antigen is unknown. V lost 0 bases and J lost 5, with 11 bases in between. Germline V CDR1 and CDR2: SGDLS, YYNGEE. The CDR3 runs to 15 residues. This record belongs to a study of T-cell memory formation after mild COVID-19. The overall study: Among the donors, TCR clusters were largely specific to each donor. Findings and limits, study-wide: Clones shrinking from day 15 to 85 showed even CD4/CD8 mixes; later expanders tilted CD4+. Certain responding clones were present in pre-infection memory, suggesting participation of cross-reactive memory. CD8+ contracting clones occupied EMRA, while CD4+ ones occupied mainly CM and EM.

From the 5' RACE reads, TCRdb called clonotypes with MiXCR, one entry per CDR3 protein. The sample consists of 100,000 or so distinct CDR3 sequences, roughly 10% of them appearing once. The rearrangement links TRBV9 to TRBJ1-4; no definite D call. The sequencing sample was made of PBMCs or a T cell subset sorted from them (not recorded which). This receptor was obtained from a man between 18 and 29 years old who had mild COVID-19 (a few samples of this study predate the infection). Cell type and time point are not known. The CDR3, as DNA: TGTGCCAGCAGCGTAGACGGGTTGGCAAATGAAAAACTGTTTTTT. It specifies CASSVDGLANEKLFF.